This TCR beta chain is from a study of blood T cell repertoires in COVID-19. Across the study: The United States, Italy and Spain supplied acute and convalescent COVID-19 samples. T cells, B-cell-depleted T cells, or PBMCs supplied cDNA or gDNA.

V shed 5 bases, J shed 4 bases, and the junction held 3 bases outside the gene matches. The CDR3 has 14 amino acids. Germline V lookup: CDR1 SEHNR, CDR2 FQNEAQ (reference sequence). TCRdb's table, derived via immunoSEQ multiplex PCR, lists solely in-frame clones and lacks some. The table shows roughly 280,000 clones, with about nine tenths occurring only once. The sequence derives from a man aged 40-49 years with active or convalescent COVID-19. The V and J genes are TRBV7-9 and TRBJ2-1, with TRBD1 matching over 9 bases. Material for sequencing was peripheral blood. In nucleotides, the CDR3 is TGTGCCAGCAGCACCGGACAGGGGTACAATGAGCAGTTCTTC. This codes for CASSTGQGYNEQFF.